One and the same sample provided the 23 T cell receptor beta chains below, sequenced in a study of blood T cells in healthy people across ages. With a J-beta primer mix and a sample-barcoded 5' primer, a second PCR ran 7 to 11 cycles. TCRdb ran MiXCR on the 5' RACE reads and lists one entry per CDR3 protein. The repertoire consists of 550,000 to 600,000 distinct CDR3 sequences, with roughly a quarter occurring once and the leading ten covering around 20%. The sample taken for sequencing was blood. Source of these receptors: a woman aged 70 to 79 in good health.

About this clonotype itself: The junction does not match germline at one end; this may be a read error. The CDR3 DNA sequence: TGTGCCAGCAGCCATGGACTAGCGGGGGGGTTTCGAGACTTC. Its protein is CASSHGLAGGFRDF. This chain connects TRBV3-1 to TRBJ2-5; TRBD2 matches at 15 bases. The CDR3 totals 14 residues. Germline CDR1 and CDR2: LGHDT and YNNKEL (reference sequence).

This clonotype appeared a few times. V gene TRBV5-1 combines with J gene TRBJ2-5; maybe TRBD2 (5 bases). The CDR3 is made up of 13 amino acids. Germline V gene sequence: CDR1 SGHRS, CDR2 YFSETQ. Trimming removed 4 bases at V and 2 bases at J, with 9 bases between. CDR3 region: CASSHGLQETQYF. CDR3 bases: TGCGCCAGCAGCCACGGACTTCAAGAGACCCAGTACTTC.

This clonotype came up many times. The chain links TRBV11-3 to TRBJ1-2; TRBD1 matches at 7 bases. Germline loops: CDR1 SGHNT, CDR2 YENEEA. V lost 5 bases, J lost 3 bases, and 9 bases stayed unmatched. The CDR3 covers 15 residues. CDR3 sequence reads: CASSPSGGQYYGYTF. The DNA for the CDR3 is TGTGCCAGCAGCCCCTCCGGGGGACAGTACTATGGCTACACCTTC. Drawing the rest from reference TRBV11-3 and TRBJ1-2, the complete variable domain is EAGVVQSPRYKIIEKKQPVAFWCNPISGHNTLYWYLQNLGQGPELLIRYENEEAVDDSQLPKDRFSAERLKGVDSTLKIQPAELGDSAVYLCASSPSGGQYYGYTFGSGTRLTVV.

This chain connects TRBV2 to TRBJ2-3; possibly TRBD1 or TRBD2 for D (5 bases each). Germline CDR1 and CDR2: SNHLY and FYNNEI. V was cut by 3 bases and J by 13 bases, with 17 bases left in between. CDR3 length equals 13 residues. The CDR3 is CASSDIIPGRKYF. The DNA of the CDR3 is TGTGCCAGCAGTGATATAATCCCGGGACGAAAGTATTTT.

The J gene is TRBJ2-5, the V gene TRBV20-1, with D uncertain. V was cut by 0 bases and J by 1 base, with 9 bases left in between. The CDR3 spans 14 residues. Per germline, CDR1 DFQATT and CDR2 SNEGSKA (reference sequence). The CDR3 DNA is TGCAGTGCTAGAGATCGGATGGGCCAAGAGACCCAGTACTTC. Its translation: CSARDRMGQETQYF.

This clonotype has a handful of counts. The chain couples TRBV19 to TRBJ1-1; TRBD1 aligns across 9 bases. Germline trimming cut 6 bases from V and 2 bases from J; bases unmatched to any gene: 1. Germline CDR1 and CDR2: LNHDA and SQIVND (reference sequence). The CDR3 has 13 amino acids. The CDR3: CASRDRGNTEAFF. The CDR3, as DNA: TGTGCCAGTAGGGACAGGGGAAACACTGAAGCTTTCTTT.

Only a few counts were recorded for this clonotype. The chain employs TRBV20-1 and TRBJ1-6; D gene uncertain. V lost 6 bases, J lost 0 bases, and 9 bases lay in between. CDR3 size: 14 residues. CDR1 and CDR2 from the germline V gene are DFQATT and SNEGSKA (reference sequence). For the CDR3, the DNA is TGCAGTGCCTCAAACTTCTCCTATAATTCACCCCTCCACTTT. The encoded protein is CSASNFSYNSPLHF.

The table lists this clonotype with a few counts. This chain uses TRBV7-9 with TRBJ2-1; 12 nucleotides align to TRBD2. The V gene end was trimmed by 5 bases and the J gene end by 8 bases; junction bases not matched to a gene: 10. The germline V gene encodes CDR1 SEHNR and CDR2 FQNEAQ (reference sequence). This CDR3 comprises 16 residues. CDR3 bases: TGTGCCAGCAGCCCCCCGACTAGCGGGGGTACCGATGAGCAGTTCTTC. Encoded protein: CASSPPTSGGTDEQFF.

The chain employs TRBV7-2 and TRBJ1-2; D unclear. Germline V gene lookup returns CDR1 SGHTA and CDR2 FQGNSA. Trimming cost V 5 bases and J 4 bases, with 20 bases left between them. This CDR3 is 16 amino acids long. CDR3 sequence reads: CASSPPGVMWSYGYTF. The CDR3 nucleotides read TGTGCCAGCAGCCCACCGGGAGTAATGTGGAGCTATGGCTACACCTTC.

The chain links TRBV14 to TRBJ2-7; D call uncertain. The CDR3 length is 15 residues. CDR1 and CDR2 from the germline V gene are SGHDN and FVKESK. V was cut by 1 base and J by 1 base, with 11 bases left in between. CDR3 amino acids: CASSQVGAGSYEQYF. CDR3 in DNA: TGTGCCAGCAGCCAAGTCGGTGCCGGATCCTACGAGCAGTACTTC.

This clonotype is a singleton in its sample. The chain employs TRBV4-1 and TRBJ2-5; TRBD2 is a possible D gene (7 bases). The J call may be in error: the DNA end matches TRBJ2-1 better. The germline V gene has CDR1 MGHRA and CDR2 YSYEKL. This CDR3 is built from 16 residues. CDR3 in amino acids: CASSQDLRGAWNEQFF. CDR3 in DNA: TGCGCCAGCAGCCAAGATCTTCGGGGGGCTTGGAATGAGCAGTTCTTC.

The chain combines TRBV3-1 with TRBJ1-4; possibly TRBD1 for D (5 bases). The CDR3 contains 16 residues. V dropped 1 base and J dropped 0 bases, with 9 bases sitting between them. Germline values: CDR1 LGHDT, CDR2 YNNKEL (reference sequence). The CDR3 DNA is TGTGCCAGCAGCCAAGCCGGGGGTTCAACTAATGAAAAACTGTTTTTT. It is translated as CASSQAGGSTNEKLFF.

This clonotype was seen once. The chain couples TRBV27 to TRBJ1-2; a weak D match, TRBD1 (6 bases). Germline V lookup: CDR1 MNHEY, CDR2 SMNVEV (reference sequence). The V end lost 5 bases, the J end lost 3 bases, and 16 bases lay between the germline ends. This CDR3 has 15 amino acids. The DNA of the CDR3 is TGTGCCAGCAGTCTTAATACAGGGTATCACTATGGCTACACCTTC. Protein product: CASSLNTGYHYGYTF.

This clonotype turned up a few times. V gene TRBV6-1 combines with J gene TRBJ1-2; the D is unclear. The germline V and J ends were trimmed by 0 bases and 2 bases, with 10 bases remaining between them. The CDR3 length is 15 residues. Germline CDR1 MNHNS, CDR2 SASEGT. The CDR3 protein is CASSEAASGNYGYTF. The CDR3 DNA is TGTGCCAGCAGTGAAGCGGCTTCGGGGAACTATGGCTACACCTTC.

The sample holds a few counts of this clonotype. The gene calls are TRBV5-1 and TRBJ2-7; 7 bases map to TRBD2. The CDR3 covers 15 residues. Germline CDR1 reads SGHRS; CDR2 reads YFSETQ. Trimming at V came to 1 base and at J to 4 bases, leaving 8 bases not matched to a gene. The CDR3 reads CASSLIGGGDYEQYF. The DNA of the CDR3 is TGCGCCAGCAGCTTGATAGGCGGGGGTGATTACGAGCAGTACTTC.

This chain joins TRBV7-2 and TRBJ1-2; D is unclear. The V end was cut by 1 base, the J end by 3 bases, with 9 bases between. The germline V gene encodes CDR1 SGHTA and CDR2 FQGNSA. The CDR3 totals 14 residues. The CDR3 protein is CASSLGGVDYGYTF. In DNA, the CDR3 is TGTGCCAGCAGCTTAGGCGGGGTGGACTATGGCTACACCTTC.

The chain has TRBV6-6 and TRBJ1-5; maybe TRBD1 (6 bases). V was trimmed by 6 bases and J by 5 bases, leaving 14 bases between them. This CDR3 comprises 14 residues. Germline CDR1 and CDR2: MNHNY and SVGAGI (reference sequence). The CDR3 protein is CASRGGGPHQPQHF. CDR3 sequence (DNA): TGTGCCAGCAGGGGAGGGGGGCCTCATCAGCCCCAGCATTTT.

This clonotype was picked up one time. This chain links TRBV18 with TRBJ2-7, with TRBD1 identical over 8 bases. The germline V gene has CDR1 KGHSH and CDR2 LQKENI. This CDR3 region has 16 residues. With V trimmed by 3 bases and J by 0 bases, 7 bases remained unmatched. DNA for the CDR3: TGTGCCAGCTCACCGGCAGGACAGGGCCTCTCCTACGAGCAGTACTTC. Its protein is CASSPAGQGLSYEQYF.

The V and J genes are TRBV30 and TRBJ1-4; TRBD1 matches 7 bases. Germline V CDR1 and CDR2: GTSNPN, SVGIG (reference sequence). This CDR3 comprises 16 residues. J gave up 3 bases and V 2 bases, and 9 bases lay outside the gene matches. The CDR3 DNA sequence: TGTGCCTGGAGTCATTCCCGGACAGGATCTAATGAAAAACTGTTTTTT. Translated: CAWSHSRTGSNEKLFF.

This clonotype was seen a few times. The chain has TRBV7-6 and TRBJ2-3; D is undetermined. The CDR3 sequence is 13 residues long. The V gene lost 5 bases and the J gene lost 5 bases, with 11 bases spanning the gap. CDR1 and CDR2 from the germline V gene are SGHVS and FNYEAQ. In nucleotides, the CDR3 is TGTGCCAGCAGCCAAGAGTACGGAGATACGCAGTATTTT. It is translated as CASSQEYGDTQYF.

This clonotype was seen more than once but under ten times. Written as DNA, the CDR3 is TGCGCCAGCAGCGGGAACTCGGGCACTGAAGCTTTCTTT. Translating gives CASSGNSGTEAFF. The J gene is TRBJ1-1, the V gene TRBV5-1; D is unclear. CDR1 SGHRS and CDR2 YFSETQ come from the germline V gene. Deletions cut 4 bases from V and 4 bases from J, with 11 bases between. The CDR3 consists of 13 residues.

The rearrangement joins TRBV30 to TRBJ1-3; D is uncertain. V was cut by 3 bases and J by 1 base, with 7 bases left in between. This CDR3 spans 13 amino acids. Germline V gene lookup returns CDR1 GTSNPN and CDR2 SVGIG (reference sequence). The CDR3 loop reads CAWRWASGNTIYF. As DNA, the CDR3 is TGTGCCTGGAGATGGGCATCTGGAAACACCATATATTTT.

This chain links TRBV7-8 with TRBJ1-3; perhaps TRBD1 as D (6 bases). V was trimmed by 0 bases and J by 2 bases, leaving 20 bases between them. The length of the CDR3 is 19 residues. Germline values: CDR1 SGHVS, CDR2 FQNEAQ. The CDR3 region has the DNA TGTGCCAGCAGCTTAGCCCAAGCGGGGGCCGCGGGGACTGGAAACACCATATATTTT. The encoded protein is CASSLAQAGAAGTGNTIYF.